This TCR beta chain was captured by sequencing in a study of T cell repertoires in cytomegalovirus infection. Study information: HLA-C-restricted CMV epitopes, recently identified, and well-studied HLA-B-restricted ones were used by the study. Public TCR beta signatures indicated both CMV infection and matching HLA type.

Study-wide findings and caveats: Accumulated public TCR beta family frequency recognized individuals carrying CMV together with the relevant HLA. In two of eight donors, the top clonotype was HLA-C-restricted CMV-specific.

In TCRdb, the reads were re-called with MiXCR into one record per CDR3 protein. The sample consists of around 430,000 distinct CDR3 sequences, 40% to 50% of them appearing once. This CDR3 is built from 18 residues. CDR1 and CDR2 (germline): SGHTA, FQGNSA. Trimming removed 4 bases from V and 4 bases from J; junction bases left unmatched: 9. This clonotype has at least ten counts. Its target is unknown. This specimen was cultured PBMCs, taken from culture after CMV antigen stimulation. V and J are TRBV7-2 and TRBJ2-5, with 16 bases fitting TRBD2. The receptor's source is a human donor in good health (CMV status not recorded). Some clones in this sample may be carry-over from other donors' samples. The DNA for the CDR3 is TGTGCCAGCAGCTCATGGGGACTAGCGGGGGGGCCGGGAGAGACCCAGTACTTC. It yields the protein CASSSWGLAGGPGETQYF. Looking up the rest from reference TRBV7-2 and TRBJ2-5 gives the full variable domain: GAGVSQSPSNKVTEKGKDVELRCDPISGHTALYWYRQSLGQGLEFLIYFQGNSAPDKSGLPSDRFSAERTGGSVSTLTIQRTQQEDSAVYLCASSSWGLAGGPGETQYFGPGTRLLVL.